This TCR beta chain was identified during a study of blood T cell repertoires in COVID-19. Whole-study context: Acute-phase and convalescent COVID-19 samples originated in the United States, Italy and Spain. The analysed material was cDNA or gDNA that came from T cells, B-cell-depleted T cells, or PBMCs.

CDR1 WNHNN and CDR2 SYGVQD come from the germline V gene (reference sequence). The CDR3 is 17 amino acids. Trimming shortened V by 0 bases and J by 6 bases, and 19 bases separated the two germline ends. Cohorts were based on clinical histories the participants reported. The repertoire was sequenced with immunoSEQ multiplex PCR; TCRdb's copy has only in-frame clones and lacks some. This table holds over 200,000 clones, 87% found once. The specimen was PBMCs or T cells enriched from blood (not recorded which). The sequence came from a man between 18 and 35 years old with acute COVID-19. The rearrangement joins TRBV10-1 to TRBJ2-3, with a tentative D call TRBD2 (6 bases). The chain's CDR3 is CASSESEEGPVLDTQYF. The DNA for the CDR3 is TGCGCCAGCAGTGAGTCGGAGGAGGGGCCGGTTCTGGATACGCAGTATTTT.